This T cell receptor beta chain was sequenced for a study of shared clonotypes between healthy human individuals. Overall study results and limits: A generally larger estimated richness was seen in naive subsets than in memory subsets.

The test was conducted at deep level. TCRdb's table, derived via immunoSEQ multiplex PCR, lists solely in-frame clones and lacks some. The sample contains some 2,100,000 clones, around 95% of which appear only once. A remark on this clone: What it binds is unknown.

The CDR3 is 17 amino acids. V lost 2 bases, J lost 9 bases, and 10 bases stayed unmatched. CDR1 and CDR2 from the germline V gene are SGDLS and YYNGEE. The chain links TRBV9 to TRBJ2-1, with 14 bases identical to TRBD2. The sequence was collected from a man aged 18 to 29 in good health. Source material: naive CD4+ T cells sorted from blood. Described subset: CD45RA+ positively selected. Here the CDR3 DNA reads TGTGCCAGCAGCGTTACCCCCCGACTAGCGGGAGGGTTTGAGCAGTTCTTC. This gives the protein CASSVTPRLAGGFEQFF.